This is a list of T cell receptor beta chains from one sample in a study of T cell changes during pregnancy in multiple sclerosis. Assay used: immunoSEQ multiplex PCR; TCRdb lists only in-frame clones, some missing. The data show 60,000 or so clones, 75% to 95% seen once. Source: peripheral blood, taken before pregnancy. These receptors came from a female donor with multiple sclerosis, enrolled in a pregnancy study. CDR3s include the opening cysteine and the closing phenylalanine or tryptophan. D genes are given only for firm matches. Rows give clone size only sometimes, using once, few, many, or a class for an expanded clone.

size | J | V | D | DNA | CDR3
NA | TRBJ2-2 | TRBV5-1 | NA | TGCGCCAGCAGCTTGGTGGCGGGCCCGAGCACCGGGGAGCTGTTTTTT | CASSLVAGPSTGELFF
NA | TRBJ2-7 | TRBV11-2 | NA | TGTGCCAGCAGCTTTACAGGGAAATCATACGAGCAGTACTTC | CASSFTGKSYEQYF
NA | TRBJ1-6 | TRBV6-5 | NA | TGTGCCAGCAGTTACGACGGAGATTCACCCCTCCACTTT | CASSYDGDSPLHF
NA | TRBJ1-1 | TRBV19 | TRBD1 | TGTGCCAGTACCACGACAGGGGGTAAAGAATCTGAAGCTTTCTTT | CASTTTGGKESEAFF
NA | TRBJ1-5 | TRBV5-1 | NA | TGCGCCAGCAGCTTGGGGGGGGATCGTGTTCAGCCCCAGCATTTT | CASSLGGDRVQPQHF
NA | TRBJ2-3 | TRBV11-1 | TRBD2 | TGTGCCAGCAGTCGCGCGGGGGAGGGGTATTTT | CASSRAGEGYF
NA | TRBJ2-7 | TRBV7-2 | TRBD2 | TGTGCCAGCAGCTTAAATTCGGGGGGGATCTACGAGCAGTACTTC | CASSLNSGGIYEQYF
NA | TRBJ1-2 | TRBV6-1 | NA | TGTGCCAGCAATCACCGGGGTAACCTGGTCGGCTACACCTTC | CASNHRGNLVGYTF
NA | TRBJ1-1 | TRBV2 | NA | TGTGCCAGCCTCCCGGACACAAACACTGAAGCTTTCTTT | CASLPDTNTEAFF
NA | TRBJ2-3 | TRBV11-2 | TRBD2 | TGTGCCAGTCTCTTGCTGACTAGCGGGAGCACAGATACGCAGTATTTT | CASLLLTSGSTDTQYF
NA | TRBJ2-7 | TRBV21-1 | NA | TGTGCCAGCAGCAAGCACCCCTTTTTACAGGGAGATCTGGGGGAGCAGTACTTC | CASSKHPFLQGDLGEQYF
few | TRBJ1-1 | TRBV27 | NA | TGTGCCAGCGGATGGGAGTTCGGTGAAGCTTTCTTT | CASGWEFGEAFF
NA | TRBJ1-1 | TRBV6-5 | TRBD1 | TGTGCCAGCAATTCCCGACAGGGGAACACTGAAGCTTTCTTT | CASNSRQGNTEAFF
once | TRBJ1-1 | TRBV6-4 | TRBD1 | TGTGCCAGCAGTGCCACCCGACAGGGTTCGACTGAAGCTTTCTTT | CASSATRQGSTEAFF
many | TRBJ1-2 | TRBV2 | TRBD1 | TGTGCCAGCAGTGCACTATTACAGGGGGGCGGCTACACCTTC | CASSALLQGGGYTF
NA | TRBJ1-4 | TRBV18 | NA | TGTGCCAGCTCTCTAACGACTAATGAAAAACTGTTTTTT | CASSLTTNEKLFF
NA | TRBJ2-2 | TRBV7-3 | TRBD2 | TGTGCCAGCAGCTTAAGGCGGGGGGGCCTCAACACCGGGGAGCTGTTTTTT | CASSLRRGGLNTGELFF
NA | TRBJ1-1 | TRBV13 | TRBD1 | TGTGCCAGCATCCACCAGGACAGGGAAGACACTGAAGCTTTCTTT | CASIHQDREDTEAFF
NA | TRBJ2-7 | TRBV30 | TRBD2 | TGTGCCTGGAGCTTTTCGGGGGGGCTTTACGAGCAGTACTTC | CAWSFSGGLYEQYF
once | TRBJ2-7 | TRBV4-1 | NA | TGCGCCAGCAGCCAAGGGAAGCCCGTGTCAGGGGCCTACGAGCAGTACTTC | CASSQGKPVSGAYEQYF
NA | TRBJ1-2 | TRBV7-9 | TRBD1 | TGTGCCAGCAGCTTGGGACAGGGCGGATTCCATGGCTACACCTTC | CASSLGQGGFHGYTF
NA | TRBJ1-1 | TRBV4-1 | TRBD1 | TGCGCCAGCAGCCAAGTGGCAGGGGGCCGAGCTTTCTTT | CASSQVAGGRAFF
NA | TRBJ1-3 | TRBV9 | NA | TGTGCCAGCAGCGGGCAGACAGGCCTCTCTGGAAACACCATATATTTT | CASSGQTGLSGNTIYF
NA | TRBJ2-5 | TRBV6-7 | TRBD1 | TGTGCCAACCTGGACAGGCGACAAGAGACCCAGTACTTC | CANLDRRQETQYF
NA | TRBJ2-7 | TRBV6-6 | NA | TGTGCCAGCAGTTACTCCGGCACAGGGTCTGCCTACGAGCAGTACTTC | CASSYSGTGSAYEQYF
NA | TRBJ1-1 | TRBV5-5 | NA | TGTGCCAGCAGCCCGGGAAGTTGGTGGATTGAAGCTTTCTTT | CASSPGSWWIEAFF
NA | TRBJ1-6 | TRBV15 | TRBD1 | TGTGCCACCAGCAGTGACACAGGGGACTCACCCCTCCACTTT | CATSSDTGDSPLHF
NA | TRBJ2-5 | TRBV7-9 | NA | TGTGCCAGCAGCTCTACCCAAGAACAAGAGACCCAGTACTTC | CASSSTQEQETQYF
NA | TRBJ1-2 | TRBV27 | NA | TGTGCCAGCAGTTTATCGAGAGGCACGGTTTCTAACTATGGCTACACCTTC | CASSLSRGTVSNYGYTF
NA | TRBJ2-1 | TRBV6-5 | NA | TGTGCCAGCAGTTACTCCCCTAGCAGTAATGAGCAGTTCTTC | CASSYSPSSNEQFF
once | TRBJ2-7 | TRBV11-3 | NA | TGTGCCAGCAGCTTCAGGGAGGGGGCCTACGAGCAGTACTTC | CASSFREGAYEQYF
NA | TRBJ2-1 | TRBV5-6 | NA | TGTGCCAGCAGACCCGGGCCGGGAACGTGGTTCTTC | CASRPGPGTWFF
NA | TRBJ1-1 | TRBV29-1 | NA | TGCAGCGTTGTGGACACGGGGGGGTCCACTGAAGCTTTCTTT | CSVVDTGGSTEAFF
NA | TRBJ2-7 | TRBV11-2 | NA | TGTGCCAGCAGCTTAGTGGCAGGGTTTACGTCCTACGAGCAGTACTTC | CASSLVAGFTSYEQYF
NA | TRBJ2-1 | TRBV7-7 | TRBD2 | TGTGCTAGCAGCTTAGAAAGCGGGGGGCCGTATGAGCAGTTCTTC | CASSLESGGPYEQFF
NA | TRBJ2-1 | TRBV21-1 | NA | TGTGCCAGCAGCCTTCTCGAGAAAGGGGCTGAGCAGTTCTTC | CASSLLEKGAEQFF
once | TRBJ1-2 | TRBV27 | TRBD1 | TGTGCCAGCAGTTTACGGGACAGACCTCTCTATGGCTACACCTTC | CASSLRDRPLYGYTF
few | TRBJ1-2 | TRBV12-1 | NA | TGTGCCAGCAGCAGGCGACAGGGGGGCTATGGCTACACCTTC | CASSRRQGGYGYTF
NA | TRBJ2-5 | TRBV9 | NA | TGTGCCAGCAGCGTGACGGCGGGGATCTTACAAGAGACCCAGTACTTC | CASSVTAGILQETQYF
NA | TRBJ2-7 | TRBV7-9 | TRBD1 | TGTGCCAGCAGCTCCGACAGGGCATACTACGAGCAGTACTTC | CASSSDRAYYEQYF
NA | TRBJ2-3 | TRBV5-5 | TRBD2 | TGTGCCAGCAGCTTGGAACCTCCTAGCGGTTTGGGGGATACGCAGTATTTT | CASSLEPPSGLGDTQYF
NA | TRBJ1-5 | TRBV30 | NA | TGTGCCTGGAGTCAAGGAGTGGATGGCAATCAGCCCCAGCATTTT | CAWSQGVDGNQPQHF
NA | TRBJ2-7 | TRBV5-4 | TRBD2 | TGTGCCAGCAGCTCCGCCGGACTAGCGGGGAGCTACGAGCAGTACTTC | CASSSAGLAGSYEQYF
few | TRBJ2-1 | TRBV19 | NA | TGTGCCAGTAGTATAGAAGGCCGGGGGAAGTACAATGAGCAGTTCTTC | CASSIEGRGKYNEQFF
NA | TRBJ1-1 | TRBV7-3 | NA | TGTGCCAGCAGCCCGGCGGGGAACACTGAAGCTTTCTTT | CASSPAGNTEAFF
NA | TRBJ2-3 | TRBV19 | NA | TGTGCCGCAAATCCCGAGGGGAAATGGGGGGCAGATACGCAGTATTTT | CAANPEGKWGADTQYF
once | TRBJ2-3 | TRBV9 | NA | TGTGCCAGCAGCGTCTCTGGAAGGGGGGGACGGGATACAGATACGCAGTATTTT | CASSVSGRGGRDTDTQYF
NA | TRBJ1-1 | TRBV30 | TRBD1 | TGTGCCTGGAGTCCAGGGGGGAGTGAAGCTTTCTTT | CAWSPGGSEAFF
NA | TRBJ1-1 | TRBV19 | NA | TGTGCCAGTAGTATCACAGAGATGAACACTGAAGCTTTCTTT | CASSITEMNTEAFF
NA | TRBJ2-7 | TRBV21-1 | NA | TGTGCCAGCCCCAGTCGGGATGGCGAGCAGTACTTC | CASPSRDGEQYF
once | TRBJ1-2 | TRBV21-1 | NA | TGTGCCGGCTCCCACAGGGGTCGAAACTATGGCTACACCTTC | CAGSHRGRNYGYTF